This T cell receptor beta chain was obtained from a study of OX40 agonist ivuxolimab in advanced cancers. Concerning this clone itself: The antigen is undetermined.

Per the germline V gene, CDR1 is SGHRS and CDR2 is YFSETQ. This CDR3 comprises 15 residues. V shed 4 bases, J shed 3 bases, and the junction held 9 bases outside the gene matches. Points from the study as a whole: CD8+ T cells showed, on average, more clonal expansion than CD4+ cells. Clonal expansion in partial responders at 0.1-3.0 mg/kg ranked among the lowest.

This table comes from immunoSEQ multiplex PCR, and its TCRdb copy is limited to in-frame clones, with some not included. The sample includes 25,000 or so clones, about 90% of them seen just once. V and J are TRBV5-1 and TRBJ1-2; 7 bases fit TRBD1. This TCR came from an adult with an advanced solid tumor such as melanoma, head and neck, liver or kidney cancer. The starting material was CD4+ or CD8+ T cells sorted from blood, obtained in a trial of the OX40 agonist ivuxolimab. The DNA of the CDR3 is TGCGCCAGCAGCCCCGGGGACAGTCTGGACTATGGCTACACCTTC. Translation gives CASSPGDSLDYGYTF.